The T cell receptor (beta chain) described here comes from a study of T cell changes during pregnancy in multiple sclerosis. TCRdb's table, derived via immunoSEQ multiplex PCR, lists solely in-frame clones and lacks some. The sample consists of approximately 89,000 clones, 94% of them appearing once. V was trimmed by 6 bases and J by 6 bases, leaving 15 bases between them. The CDR3 consists of 14 residues. Germline V gene data show CDR1 as LNHDA and CDR2 as SQIVND (reference sequence). The starting material was peripheral blood, obtained in the third trimester of pregnancy. The TCR sequence derives from a female donor with multiple sclerosis, enrolled in a pregnancy study. The V and J genes are TRBV19 and TRBJ1-5, with D perhaps TRBD1 (6 bases). The CDR3 here is CASRSTGTGQPQHF. The CDR3 nucleotides are TGTGCCAGTAGATCAACAGGGACGGGTCAGCCCCAGCATTTT.